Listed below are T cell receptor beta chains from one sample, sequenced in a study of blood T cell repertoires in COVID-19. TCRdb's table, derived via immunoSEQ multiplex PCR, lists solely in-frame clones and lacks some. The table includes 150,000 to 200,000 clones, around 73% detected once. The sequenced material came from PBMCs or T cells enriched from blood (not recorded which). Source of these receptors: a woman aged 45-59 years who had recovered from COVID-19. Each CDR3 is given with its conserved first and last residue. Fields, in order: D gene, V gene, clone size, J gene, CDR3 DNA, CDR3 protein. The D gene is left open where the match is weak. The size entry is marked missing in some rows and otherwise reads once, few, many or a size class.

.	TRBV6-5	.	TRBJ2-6	TGTGCCAGCAGTTACGCGGGGCCTGGGGCCAACGTCCTGACTTTC	CASSYAGPGANVLTF
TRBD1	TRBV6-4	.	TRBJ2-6	TGTGCCAGCAGTGATACAGGGGGCGCTGGGGCCAACGTCCTGACTTTC	CASSDTGGAGANVLTF
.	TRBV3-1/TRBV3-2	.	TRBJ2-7	TGTGCCAGCAGCCTCCAGGGCTCCTACGAGCAGTACTTC	CASSLQGSYEQYF
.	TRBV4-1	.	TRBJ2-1	TGCGCCAGCAGCCAAAGAGGGCGGGACGGCGGCCAGCAGTTCTTC	CASSQRGRDGGQQFF
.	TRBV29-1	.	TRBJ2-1	TGCAGCGTTGGAACTAGCTGGATCTACAATGAGCAGTTCTTC	CSVGTSWIYNEQFF
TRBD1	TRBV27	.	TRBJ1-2	TGTGCCAGCAGCCCGGACAGGGTCTATGGCTACACCTTC	CASSPDRVYGYTF
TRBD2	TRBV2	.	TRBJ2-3	TGTGCCAGCAAGGTGTCTAGCGGGACTAGCACAGATACGCAGTATTTT	CASKVSSGTSTDTQYF
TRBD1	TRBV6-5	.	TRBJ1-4	TGTGCCAGCAGTACGTACCGGGACAGTGGGGAAAAACTGTTTTTT	CASSTYRDSGEKLFF
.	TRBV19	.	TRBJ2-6	TGTGCCAGTAGTGCGAGCGGGCAGGTTTTTCCTGGGGCCAACGTCCTGACTTTC	CASSASGQVFPGANVLTF
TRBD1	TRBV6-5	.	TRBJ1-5	TGTGCCAGCAGTACAGGGGGCAATCAGCCCCAGCATTTT	CASSTGGNQPQHF
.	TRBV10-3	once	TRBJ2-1	TGTGCCATCAGGGGACTTGAATACAATGAGCAGTTCTTC	CAIRGLEYNEQFF
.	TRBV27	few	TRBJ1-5	TGTGCCAGCCGATGGGGCGGGGTTCAAGATCAGCCCCAGCATTTT	CASRWGGVQDQPQHF
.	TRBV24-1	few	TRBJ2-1	TGTGCCACCAGTGATCCTCGACATCATGAGCAGTTCTTC	CATSDPRHHEQFF
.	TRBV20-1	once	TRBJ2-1	TGCAGTGCCGCCAGGGATGAGCAGTTCTTC	CSAARDEQFF
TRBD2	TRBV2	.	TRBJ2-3	TGTGCCAGCAGGATAGGGACTAGCGGTCGCGGGGATACGCAGTATTTT	CASRIGTSGRGDTQYF
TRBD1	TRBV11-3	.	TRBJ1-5	TGTGCCAGCAACCCGGACAGGGCTTGGAGCAATCAGCCCCAGCATTTT	CASNPDRAWSNQPQHF
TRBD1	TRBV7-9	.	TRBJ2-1	TGTGCCAGCAGCTTAGCCTTGGGACAGTACAATGAGCAGTTCTTC	CASSLALGQYNEQFF
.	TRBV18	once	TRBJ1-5	TGTGCCAGCTCACCAGGGGCCGGCCAAGGGACCCAGCATTTT	CASSPGAGQGTQHF
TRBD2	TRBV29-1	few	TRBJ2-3	TGCAGCGTTTCTCCCGGGACTATTAACACAGATACGCAGTATTTT	CSVSPGTINTDTQYF
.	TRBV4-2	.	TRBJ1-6	TGTGCCGGGACACAGGAGTGGCGTTATAATTCACCCCTCCACTTT	CAGTQEWRYNSPLHF
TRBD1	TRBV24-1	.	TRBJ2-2	TGTGCCACCAGTGATTTCGCAGGGGGTACAAACACCGGGGAGCTGTTTTTT	CATSDFAGGTNTGELFF
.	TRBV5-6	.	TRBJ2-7	TGTGCCAGCAGCCTCGTTGAGGTCACCTACGAGCAGTACTTC	CASSLVEVTYEQYF
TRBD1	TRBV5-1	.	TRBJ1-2	TGCGCCAGCAGCATTGGACAGGGGAGAGGCTATGGCTACACCTTC	CASSIGQGRGYGYTF
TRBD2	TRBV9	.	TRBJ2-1	TGTGCCAGCAGCGTAGGTGGGACTAACAATGAGCAGTTCTTC	CASSVGGTNNEQFF
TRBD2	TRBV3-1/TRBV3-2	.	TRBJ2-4	TGTGCCAGCAGCCAGATAGCGGGAGCACAATACATTCAGTACTTC	CASSQIAGAQYIQYF
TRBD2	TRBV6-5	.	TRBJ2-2	TGTGCCAGCCGACTAGCGGGAGTCGGGGAGCTGTTTTTT	CASRLAGVGELFF
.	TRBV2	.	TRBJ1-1	TGTGCCAGCAGTGCCAAACAACAGGGTAACACTGAAGCTTTCTTT	CASSAKQQGNTEAFF
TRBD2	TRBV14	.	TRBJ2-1	TGTGCCAGCAGTCGACTAGCGGGGATCTACAATGAGCAGTTCTTC	CASSRLAGIYNEQFF
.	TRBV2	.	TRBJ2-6	TGTGCCAGCAGTGAAGTAACAGCAATATCATCTGGGGCCAACGTCCTGACTTTC	CASSEVTAISSGANVLTF
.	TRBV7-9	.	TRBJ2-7	TGTGCCAGCAGGGTCGGGGGGCCGAGCTCCTACGAGCAGTACTTC	CASRVGGPSSYEQYF
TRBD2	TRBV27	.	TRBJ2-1	TGTGCCACCTCTAGCGGGACCAGCTCCTACAATGAGCAGTTCTTC	CATSSGTSSYNEQFF
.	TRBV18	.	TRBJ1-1	TGTGCCAGCTCACCACGGAAGGGGGGGGTCACTGAAGCTTTCTTT	CASSPRKGGVTEAFF
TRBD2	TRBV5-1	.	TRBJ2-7	TGCGCCAGCAGAACCGGGACTAGCGGGAGGGGCCGCGAGCAGTACTTC	CASRTGTSGRGREQYF
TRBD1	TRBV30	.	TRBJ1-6	TGTGCCTGGAGTGTACGGACAGGGAGAAGCAATTCACCCCTCCACTTT	CAWSVRTGRSNSPLHF
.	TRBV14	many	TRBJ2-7	TGTGCCAGCAGCCAAGATTCGGTGGTCTACGAGCAGTACTTC	CASSQDSVVYEQYF
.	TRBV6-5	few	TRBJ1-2	TGTGCCAGCAGTTACTCGATCCAGGGACATTTGGGCTACACCTTC	CASSYSIQGHLGYTF
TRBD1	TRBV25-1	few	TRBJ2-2	TGTGCCAGCAGCTCGGGACAGGATTACACCGGGGAGCTGTTTTTT	CASSSGQDYTGELFF
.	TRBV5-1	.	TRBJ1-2	TGCGCCAGCAGCTTGGAAGCGGGGAGCTATGGCTACACCTTC	CASSLEAGSYGYTF
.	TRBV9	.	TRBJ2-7	TGTGCCAGCAGCGTAGGAGTCTCTCCCTACGAGCAGTACTTC	CASSVGVSPYEQYF
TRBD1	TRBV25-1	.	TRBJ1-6	TGTGCCAGCAGTGTTCCGGGACAGGATCTTAATTCACCCCTCCACTTT	CASSVPGQDLNSPLHF
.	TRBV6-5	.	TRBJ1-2	TGTGCCAGCAGTTACCTCAGGGGTTCTGGCTATGGCTACACCTTC	CASSYLRGSGYGYTF
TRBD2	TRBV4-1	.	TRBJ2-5	TGCGCCAGCAGCCTACAGGCGGGGGAAGAGACCCAGTACTTC	CASSLQAGEETQYF
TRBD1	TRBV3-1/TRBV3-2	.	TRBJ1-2	TGTGCCAGCAGCCTTGGGACAGGGAACTATGGCTACACCTTC	CASSLGTGNYGYTF
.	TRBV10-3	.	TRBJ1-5	TGTGCCATCAGTGATAGCTACGGCTTAGATAGCAATCAGCCCCAGCATTTT	CAISDSYGLDSNQPQHF
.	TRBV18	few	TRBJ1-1	TGTGCCAGCTCACCACCCCGGGGGAATCAGAACACTGAAGCTTTCTTT	CASSPPRGNQNTEAFF
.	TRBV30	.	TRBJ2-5	TGTGCCTGGTCCGGGATTTTTGCGAAGACCCAGTACTTC	CAWSGIFAKTQYF